The 31 T cell receptor beta chains below all came from one sample that was sequenced in a study of control samples from healthy donors and cancer patients. The protocol was immunoSEQ multiplex PCR, while the TCRdb copy is restricted to in-frame clones and leaves out a portion. The sample has about 130,000 clones; 85% to 95% are singletons. The sequenced sample consisted of PBMCs. These receptors originate from a man aged 60 to 75 with colorectal cancer.

V usage is TRBV19 and J usage is TRBJ1-6; TRBD1 matches at 8 bases. Germline loops: CDR1 LNHDA, CDR2 SQIVND (reference sequence). V lost 0 bases and J lost 8; bases outside the gene matches: 6. The CDR3 contains 16 residues. The CDR3 DNA reads as TGTGCCAGTAGTATAGACGACAGGGGATCCTATTCACCCCTCCACTTT. It translates to CASSIDDRGSYSPLHF.

This rearrangement joins TRBV7-2 to TRBJ1-6; 7 bases are a match to TRBD1. The trim removed 5 bases at V and 8 bases at J, leaving 9 bases unmatched. The length of the CDR3 is 15 residues. Germline CDR1 and CDR2: SGHTA and FQGNSA. CDR3 coding DNA: TGTGCCAGCAGCAACGGGGACAGCGCCTATTCACCCCTCCACTTT. The encoded protein is CASSNGDSAYSPLHF.

The CDR3 sequence: CASSRSRAGLTNEKLFF. The CDR3 DNA is TGTGCCAGTAGTCGATCCCGAGCGGGGCTCACTAATGAAAAACTGTTTTTT. The chain joins TRBV19 to TRBJ1-4; tentative D call: TRBD1 (5 bases). The CDR3 runs to 17 residues. Germline CDR1 reads LNHDA; CDR2 reads SQIVND (reference sequence). Trimming left V 5 bases short and J 2 bases short, with 18 bases between. Using reference TRBV19 and TRBJ1-4 for the parts outside the CDR3, the full variable domain is DGGITQSPKYLFRKEGQNVTLSCEQNLNHDAMYWYRQDPGQGLRLIYYSQIVNDFQKGDIAEGYSVSREKKESFPLTVTSAQKNPTAFYLCASSRSRAGLTNEKLFFGSGTQLSVL.

The chain employs TRBV5-1 and TRBJ2-1; TRBD2 matches 7 bases. This CDR3 contains 15 residues. Trimming at V came to 6 bases and at J to 4 bases, leaving 10 bases not matched to a gene. Germline CDR1 SGHRS, CDR2 YFSETQ. This chain's CDR3 is CASTKGLADYNEQFF. The CDR3, as DNA: TGCGCCAGCACCAAGGGGCTAGCGGATTACAATGAGCAGTTCTTC.

In DNA form, the CDR3 reads TGCGCCAGCAAGGGACGGGGAGAGCTGTTTTTT. Protein: CASKGRGELFF. The rearrangement uses TRBV5-1 and TRBJ2-2; D tentatively fits TRBD1 or TRBD2 (5 bases each). The V gene lost 6 bases and the J gene lost 11 bases, with 11 bases spanning the gap. The CDR3 runs 11 residues. CDR1 is SGHRS, CDR2 YFSETQ, per germline.

This rearrangement joins TRBV15 to TRBJ1-1; D ambiguous. The length of the CDR3 is 14 residues. The V and J ends lost 1 base and 4 bases respectively, with 10 bases between them. Germline V gene sequence: CDR1 LNHNV, CDR2 YYDKDF (reference sequence). The CDR3 loop reads CATSRVREGTEAFF. The CDR3 DNA reads as TGTGCCACCAGCAGAGTAAGGGAGGGCACTGAAGCTTTCTTT. Variable domain in full (rest from reference TRBV15 and TRBJ1-1): DAMVIQNPRYQVTQFGKPVTLSCSQTLNHNVMYWYQQKSSQAPKLLFHYYDKDFNNEADTPDNFQSRRPNTSFCFLDIRSPGLGDTAMYLCATSRVREGTEAFFGQGTRLTVV.

This rearrangement joins TRBV9 to TRBJ1-2; 9 bases are a match to TRBD1. The V and J ends lost 1 base and 8 bases, in that order; junction bases with no gene match: 15. The germline gives CDR1 SGDLS, CDR2 YYNGEE. The CDR3 sequence is 17 residues long. The CDR3 DNA reads as TGTGCCAGCAGCGTATCGGACAGGGGATTATGGGGGAGGGGCTACACCTTC. Protein product: CASSVSDRGLWGRGYTF. The full variable domain, rest sourced from reference TRBV9 and TRBJ1-2, is DSGVTQTPKHLITATGQRVTLRCSPRSGDLSVYWYQQSLDQGLQFLIQYYNGEERAKGNILERFSAQQFPDLHSELNLSSLELGDSALYFCASSVSDRGLWGRGYTFGSGTRLTVV.

This chain links TRBV6-2 or TRBV6-3 with TRBJ2-3; D gene uncertain. V was cut by 4 bases and J by 8 bases, with 13 bases left in between. The CDR3 loop spans 13 amino acids. Germline-derived CDR1 and CDR2 are MNHEY and SVGEGT. The DNA of the CDR3 is TGTGCCAGCAGTTTCACGACACCGGGTACGCAGTATTTT. Its translation is CASSFTTPGTQYF.

The chain is built from TRBV18 and TRBJ1-4, with unresolved D. Germline V gene lookup returns CDR1 KGHSH and CDR2 LQKENI. V lost 3 bases and J lost 7, with 9 bases in between. The CDR3 consists of 13 residues. For the CDR3, the DNA is TGTGCCAGCTCACCTGGAGAGAGTGAAAAACTGTTTTTT. Amino acid sequence: CASSPGESEKLFF.

V is TRBV25-1 and J is TRBJ1-3; D call uncertain. The germline V gene has CDR1 MGHDK and CDR2 SYGVNS. The CDR3 is 14 residues long. V lost 5 bases and J lost 1, with 9 bases in between. Here the CDR3 DNA reads TGTGCCAGCAGTCGAGCGGGATCTGGAAACACCATATATTTT. Encoded protein: CASSRAGSGNTIYF.

This chain links TRBV27 with TRBJ1-1, with 9 bases lining up with TRBD1. V was clipped by 3 bases and J by 10 bases; unmatched bases: 9. The CDR3 sequence is 14 residues long. Germline V lookup: CDR1 MNHEY, CDR2 SMNVEV (reference sequence). CDR3 protein: CASSFGTGPSGAFF. CDR3 coding DNA: TGTGCCAGCAGTTTTGGGACAGGGCCCTCGGGAGCTTTCTTT.

The V call is TRBV5-1, the J call TRBJ2-2, with D possibly TRBD2 on 6 matching bases. The CDR3 runs to 14 residues. Trimming took 1 base from V and 4 from J, leaving 8 bases between them. Germline V CDR1 and CDR2: SGHRS, YFSETQ. The CDR3 nucleotides are TGCGCCAGCAGCTTGACGCGGGGCACCGGGGAGCTGTTTTTT. Translation: CASSLTRGTGELFF.

The V gene is TRBV19, the J gene TRBJ1-1, with D possibly being TRBD1 (5 bases). Germline CDR1 LNHDA, CDR2 SQIVND (reference sequence). The CDR3 is 13 amino acids. V was shortened by 0 bases and J by 10 bases, with 12 bases between the two germline ends. In nucleotides, the CDR3 is TGTGCCAGTAGTATAGAGGAGGGGAGGGGAGCTTTCTTT. The encoded protein is CASSIEEGRGAFF.

J is TRBJ1-2 and V is TRBV5-4; the match to TRBD1 covers 8 bases. Germline lookup yields CDR1 SGHNT and CDR2 YYREEE (reference sequence). V gave up 0 bases and J gave up 8 bases; unmatched junction bases: 3. This CDR3 is 13 amino acids long. The CDR3 is CASSLDRDRGYTF. The CDR3 region has the DNA TGTGCCAGCAGCTTGGACCGGGACAGGGGCTACACCTTC.

CDR3 loop: CASSSDGQVHQPQHF. CDR3 nucleotide sequence: TGTGCCAGCAGCTCGGATGGCCAGGTCCATCAGCCCCAGCATTTT. This chain joins TRBV7-2 and TRBJ1-5; D unclear. CDR3 length: 15 amino acids. Germline CDR1 is SGHTA and CDR2 is FQGNSA. V dropped 4 bases and J dropped 5 bases, with 15 bases sitting between them.

V and J are TRBV6-1 and TRBJ1-2; 8 bases map to TRBD1. V gave up 2 bases and J gave up 4 bases; unmatched junction bases: 6. This CDR3 has 15 residues. Looked up from germline, CDR1 is MNHNS and CDR2 is SASEGT. CDR3 sequence reads: CASSELGTGAYGYTF. In DNA form, the CDR3 reads TGTGCCAGCAGTGAATTGGGGACAGGCGCCTATGGCTACACCTTC.

The chain employs TRBV9 and TRBJ1-1, with D possibly TRBD1 on 6 matching bases. This CDR3 has 13 residues. V was pared by 7 bases and J by 0 bases, with 10 bases between. Germline loops: CDR1 SGDLS, CDR2 YYNGEE. CDR3 DNA sequence: TGTGCCAGCGGGGGACACATGAACACTGAAGCTTTCTTT. Translation gives CASGGHMNTEAFF. Full variable domain (missing parts from reference TRBV9 and TRBJ1-1): DSGVTQTPKHLITATGQRVTLRCSPRSGDLSVYWYQQSLDQGLQFLIQYYNGEERAKGNILERFSAQQFPDLHSELNLSSLELGDSALYFCASGGHMNTEAFFGQGTRLTVV.

The rearrangement links TRBV4-2 to TRBJ2-1; D may be TRBD2 (6 bases). This CDR3 comprises 16 residues. V lost 4 bases and J 5 bases, leaving 18 bases between the germline ends. Germline CDR1 reads LGHNA; CDR2 reads YNFKEQ. As DNA, the CDR3 is TGTGCCAGCAGCCCATTAGCGGACCGGGACGACAATGAGCAGTTCTTC. It is translated as CASSPLADRDDNEQFF.

The chain links TRBV5-6 to TRBJ2-7, with 9 nucleotides matching TRBD2. CDR1 SGHDT and CDR2 YYEEEE come from the germline V gene. The V segment lost 3 bases and the J segment 0 bases; nucleotides outside the gene matches: 4. The CDR3 is made up of 15 amino acids. The CDR3 DNA sequence: TGTGCCAGCAGCTCTAGCGGGGCCTACTCCTACGAGCAGTACTTC. This gives the protein CASSSSGAYSYEQYF. The whole variable domain, filled in from reference TRBV5-6 and TRBJ2-7, reads DAGVTQSPTHLIKTRGQQVTLRCSPKSGHDTVSWYQQALGQGPQFIFQYYEEEERQRGNFPDRFSGHQFPNYSSELNVNALLLGDSALYLCASSSSGAYSYEQYFGPGTRLTVT.

V usage is TRBV7-9 and J usage is TRBJ1-4, with TRBD1 matching over 7 bases. V was clipped by 2 bases and J by 8 bases; unmatched bases: 8. This CDR3 region has 15 residues. Germline assignment: CDR1 SEHNR and CDR2 FQNEAQ (reference sequence). CDR3 in DNA: TGTGCCAGCAGCTTAAAGCGACAGGGTGGGGAAAAACTGTTTTTT. Its translation: CASSLKRQGGEKLFF.

J is TRBJ1-3 and V is TRBV19, with a tentative D call TRBD1 (6 bases). From germline, CDR1 is LNHDA and CDR2 SQIVND (reference sequence). There are 14 residues in the CDR3. The ends were cut back, 1 base at V and 2 bases at J, with 6 bases in the middle. The DNA of the CDR3 is TGTGCCAGTAGTATAGGGACAGCTGGAAACACCATATATTTT. This gives the protein CASSIGTAGNTIYF. The complete variable domain, with remaining parts taken from reference TRBV19 and TRBJ1-3, reads DGGITQSPKYLFRKEGQNVTLSCEQNLNHDAMYWYRQDPGQGLRLIYYSQIVNDFQKGDIAEGYSVSREKKESFPLTVTSAQKNPTAFYLCASSIGTAGNTIYFGEGSWLTVV.

The chain has TRBV2 and TRBJ1-2; 7 bases fit TRBD1. The CDR3 consists of 13 residues. Germline V gene lookup returns CDR1 SNHLY and CDR2 FYNNEI. Trimming removed 1 base from V and 6 bases from J; junction bases left unmatched: 2. CDR3 DNA sequence: TGTGCCAGCAGTGAAGGACAGGGCCATGGCTACACCTTC. This sequence encodes CASSEGQGHGYTF.

This clone was detected once. This sequence joins TRBV5-1 and TRBJ2-6; D not resolved. The germline V gene encodes CDR1 SGHRS and CDR2 YFSETQ. V shed 4 bases and J shed 0 bases, with 11 bases lying between them. The CDR3 runs 16 residues. The DNA of the CDR3 is TGCGCCAGCAGCGGGCATGGAACCTCTGGGGCCAACGTCCTGACTTTC. Translated, it gives CASSGHGTSGANVLTF.

In DNA form, the CDR3 reads TGCAGCGTTGGCCGCACGGTGACGGGTGAGAACACTGAAGCTTTCTTT. The encoded protein is CSVGRTVTGENTEAFF. The genes are TRBV29-1 and TRBJ1-1; D is unresolved. CDR1 is SQVTM and CDR2 is ANQGSEA in the germline V gene. The CDR3 totals 16 residues. The ends were cut back, 4 bases at V and 1 base at J, with 19 bases in the middle.

This chain's CDR3 is CASSMTGLAYEQYF. CDR3 DNA: TGCGCCAGCAGCATGACAGGTCTAGCCTACGAGCAGTACTTC. The chain has TRBV5-1 and TRBJ2-7; a possible D gene is TRBD1 (6 bases). Trimming shortened V by 4 bases and J by 2 bases, and 13 bases separated the two germline ends. The CDR3 runs 14 residues. Germline lookup yields CDR1 SGHRS and CDR2 YFSETQ. Using reference TRBV5-1 and TRBJ2-7 for the parts outside the CDR3, the full variable domain is KAGVTQTPRYLIKTRGQQVTLSCSPISGHRSVSWYQQTPGQGLQFLFEYFSETQRNKGNFPGRFSGRQFSNSRSEMNVSTLELGDSALYLCASSMTGLAYEQYFGPGTRLTVT.

For this clone: One end of the junction fails to match germline, which may point to a read error. This sequence joins TRBV4-1 and TRBJ2-1; 10 bases agree with TRBD2. CDR1 MGHRA and CDR2 YSYEKL come from the germline V gene. The CDR3 length is 15 residues. The CDR3 region has the DNA TGCGCCAGCAGCCAAGATCCAGCGGGGGGGTTTTTCCTGGTCTTC. Its translation: CASSQDPAGGFFLVF.

The sample holds one count of this clone. This chain joins TRBV25-1 and TRBJ1-1; D is perhaps TRBD1 (6 bases). Per the germline V gene, CDR1 is MGHDK and CDR2 is SYGVNS. The ends were cut back, 3 bases at V and 7 bases at J, with 12 bases in the middle. The CDR3 extends over 13 amino acids. Written as DNA, the CDR3 is TGTGCCAGCAGTGACCCCACGGACAGTGAAGCTTTCTTT. It encodes CASSDPTDSEAFF.

This chain uses TRBV7-9 with TRBJ1-1, with D unresolved. The length of the CDR3 is 14 residues. V lost 5 bases, J lost 7 bases, and 17 bases lay in between. CDR1 SEHNR and CDR2 FQNEAQ come from the germline V gene (reference sequence). CDR3 coding DNA: TGTGCCAGCAGCCCCCCTCGGGGTAGTAGTGAAGCTTTCTTT. This encodes CASSPPRGSSEAFF.

This chain links TRBV6-5 with TRBJ2-1; no clear D gene. Per germline, CDR1 MNHEY and CDR2 SVGAGI. CDR3 length equals 14 residues. V gave up 6 bases and J gave up 0 bases, with 9 bases separating them. The chain's CDR3 is CASSHGGSYNEQFF. The DNA for the CDR3 is TGTGCCAGCAGCCACGGCGGCTCCTACAATGAGCAGTTCTTC.

The rearrangement links TRBV29-1 to TRBJ1-2; unclear D gene. The V gene's germline CDR1 is SQVTM and CDR2 ANQGSEA. The CDR3 has 14 amino acids. Trimming removed 3 bases at V and 1 base at J, with 12 bases between. CDR3 protein: CSVDRSGINYGYTF. Here the CDR3 DNA reads TGCAGCGTTGATAGGTCGGGGATTAACTATGGCTACACCTTC.

This rearrangement joins TRBV7-2 to TRBJ2-5; 12 bases map to TRBD2. CDR1 is SGHTA and CDR2 is FQGNSA in the germline V gene. The CDR3 has 14 residues. Trimming took 5 bases from V and 13 from J; bases not matched to a gene: 11. The CDR3 here is CASSLGLAGNAGYF. CDR3 DNA: TGTGCCAGCAGCCTTGGACTAGCGGGGAACGCCGGGTACTTC.